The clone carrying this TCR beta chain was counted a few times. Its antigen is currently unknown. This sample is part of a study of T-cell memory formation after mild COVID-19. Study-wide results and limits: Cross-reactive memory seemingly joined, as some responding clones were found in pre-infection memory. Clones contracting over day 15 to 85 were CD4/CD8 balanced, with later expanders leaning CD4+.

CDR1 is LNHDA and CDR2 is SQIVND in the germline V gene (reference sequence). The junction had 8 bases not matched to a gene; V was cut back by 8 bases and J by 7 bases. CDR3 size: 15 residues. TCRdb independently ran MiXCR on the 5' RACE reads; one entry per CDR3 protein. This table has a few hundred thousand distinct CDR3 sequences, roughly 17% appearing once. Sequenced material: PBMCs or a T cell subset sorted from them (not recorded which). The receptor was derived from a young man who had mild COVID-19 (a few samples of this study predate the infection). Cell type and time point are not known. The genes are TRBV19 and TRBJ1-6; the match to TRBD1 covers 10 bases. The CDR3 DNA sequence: TGTGCCAGTCAAGCGCCGGGACAGGGGAATTCACCCCTCCACTTT. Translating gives CASQAPGQGNSPLHF.